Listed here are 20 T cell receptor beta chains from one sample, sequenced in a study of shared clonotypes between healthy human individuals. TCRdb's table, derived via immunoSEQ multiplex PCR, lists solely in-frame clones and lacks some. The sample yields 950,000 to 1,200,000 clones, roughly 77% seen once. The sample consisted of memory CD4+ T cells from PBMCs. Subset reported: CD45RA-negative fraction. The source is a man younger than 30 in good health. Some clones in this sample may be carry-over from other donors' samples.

CDR3 sequence reads: CASSSGTGDTIYF. CDR3 DNA: TGTGCCAGCAGCTCCGGGACCGGGGACACCATATATTTT. V gene TRBV7-2 combines with J gene TRBJ1-3; D might be TRBD1 (5 bases). This CDR3 comprises 13 residues. Looked up from germline, CDR1 is SGHTA and CDR2 is FQGNSA. Trimming removed 4 bases at V and 8 bases at J, with 12 bases between.

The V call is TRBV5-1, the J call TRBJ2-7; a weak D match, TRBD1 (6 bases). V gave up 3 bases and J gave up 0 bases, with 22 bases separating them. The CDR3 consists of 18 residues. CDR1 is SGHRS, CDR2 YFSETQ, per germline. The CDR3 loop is CASSWVVGAGTYSYEQYF. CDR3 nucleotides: TGCGCCAGCAGCTGGGTGGTGGGTGCCGGGACATACTCCTACGAGCAGTACTTC.

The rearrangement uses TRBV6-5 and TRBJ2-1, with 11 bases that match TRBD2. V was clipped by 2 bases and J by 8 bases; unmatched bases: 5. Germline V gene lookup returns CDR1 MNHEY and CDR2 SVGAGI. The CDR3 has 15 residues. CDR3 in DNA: TGTGCCAGCAGTTACCGACTAGCGGGGCTGCATGAGCAGTTCTTC. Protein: CASSYRLAGLHEQFF.

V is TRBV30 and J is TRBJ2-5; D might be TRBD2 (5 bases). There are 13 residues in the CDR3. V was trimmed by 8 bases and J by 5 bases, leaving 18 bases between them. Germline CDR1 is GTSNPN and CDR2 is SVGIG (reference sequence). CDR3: CAAGWASWETQYF. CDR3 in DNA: TGTGCCGCGGGTTGGGCGAGTTGGGAGACCCAGTACTTC.

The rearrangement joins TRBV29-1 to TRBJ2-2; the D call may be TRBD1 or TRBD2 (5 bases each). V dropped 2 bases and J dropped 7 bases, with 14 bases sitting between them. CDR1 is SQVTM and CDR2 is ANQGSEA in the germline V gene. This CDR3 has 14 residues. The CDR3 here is CSVEIGTFGGELFF. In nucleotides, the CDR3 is TGCAGCGTTGAAATCGGGACGTTCGGCGGGGAGCTGTTTTTT.

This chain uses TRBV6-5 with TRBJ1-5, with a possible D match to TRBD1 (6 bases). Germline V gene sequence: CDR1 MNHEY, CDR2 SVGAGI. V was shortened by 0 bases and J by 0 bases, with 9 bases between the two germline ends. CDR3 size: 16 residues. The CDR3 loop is CASSYSWGASNQPQHF. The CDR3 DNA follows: TGTGCCAGCAGTTACTCTTGGGGGGCTAGCAATCAGCCCCAGCATTTT.

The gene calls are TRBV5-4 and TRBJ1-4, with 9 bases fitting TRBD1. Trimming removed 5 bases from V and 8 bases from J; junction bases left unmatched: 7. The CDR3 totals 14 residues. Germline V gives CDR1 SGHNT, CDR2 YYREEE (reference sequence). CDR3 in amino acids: CASSEQGAREKLFF. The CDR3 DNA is TGTGCCAGCAGTGAACAGGGGGCTAGGGAAAAACTGTTTTTT.

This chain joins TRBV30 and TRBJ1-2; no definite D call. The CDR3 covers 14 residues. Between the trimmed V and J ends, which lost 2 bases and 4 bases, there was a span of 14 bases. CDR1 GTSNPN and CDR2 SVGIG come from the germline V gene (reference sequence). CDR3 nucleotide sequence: TGTGCCTGGAGTATGCATAGAGACTCCTATGGCTACACCTTC. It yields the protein CAWSMHRDSYGYTF.

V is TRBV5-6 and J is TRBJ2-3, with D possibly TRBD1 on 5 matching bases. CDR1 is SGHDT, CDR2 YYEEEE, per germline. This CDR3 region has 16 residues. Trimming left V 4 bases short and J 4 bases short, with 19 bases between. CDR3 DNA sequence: TGTGCCAGCAGCCCGAAACCCCCTCGCAGGGCAGATACGCAGTATTTT. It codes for CASSPKPPRRADTQYF.

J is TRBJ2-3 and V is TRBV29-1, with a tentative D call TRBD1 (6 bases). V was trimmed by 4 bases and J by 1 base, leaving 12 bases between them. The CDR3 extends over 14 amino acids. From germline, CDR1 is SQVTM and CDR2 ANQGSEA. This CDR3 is CSVAQGVGTDTQYF. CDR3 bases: TGCAGCGTTGCACAGGGAGTCGGCACAGATACGCAGTATTTT.

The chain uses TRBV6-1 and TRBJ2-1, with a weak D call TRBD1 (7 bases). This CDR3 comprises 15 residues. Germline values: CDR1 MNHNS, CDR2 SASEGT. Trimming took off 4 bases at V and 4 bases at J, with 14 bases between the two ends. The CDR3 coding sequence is TGTGCCAGCAGTGTGACAGGGACTTGGTACAATGAGCAGTTCTTC. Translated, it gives CASSVTGTWYNEQFF.

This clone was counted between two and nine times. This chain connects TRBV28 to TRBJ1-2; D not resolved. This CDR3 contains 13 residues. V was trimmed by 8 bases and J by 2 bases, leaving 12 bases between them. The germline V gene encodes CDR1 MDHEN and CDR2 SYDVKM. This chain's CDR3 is CASGGRKNYGYTF. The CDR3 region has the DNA TGTGCCAGCGGAGGACGGAAGAACTATGGCTACACCTTC.

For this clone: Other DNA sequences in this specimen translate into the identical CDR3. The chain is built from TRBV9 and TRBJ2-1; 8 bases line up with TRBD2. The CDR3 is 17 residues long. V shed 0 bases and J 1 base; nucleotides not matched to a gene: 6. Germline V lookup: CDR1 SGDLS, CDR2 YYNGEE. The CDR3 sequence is CASSVEVGLGSYNEQFF. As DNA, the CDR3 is TGTGCCAGCAGCGTAGAAGTGGGACTAGGATCCTACAATGAGCAGTTCTTC.

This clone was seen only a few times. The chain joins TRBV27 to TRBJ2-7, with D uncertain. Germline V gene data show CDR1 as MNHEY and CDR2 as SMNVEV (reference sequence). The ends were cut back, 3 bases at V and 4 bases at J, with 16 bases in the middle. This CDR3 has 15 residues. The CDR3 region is CASSFIGRHSYEQYF. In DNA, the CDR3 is TGTGCCAGCAGTTTTATCGGCAGGCACTCGTACGAGCAGTACTTC.

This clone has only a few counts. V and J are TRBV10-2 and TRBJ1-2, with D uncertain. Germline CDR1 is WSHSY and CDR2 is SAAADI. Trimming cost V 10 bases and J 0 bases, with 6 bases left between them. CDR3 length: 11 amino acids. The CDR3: CATLSNYGYTF. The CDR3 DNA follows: TGCGCCACCCTGTCTAACTATGGCTACACCTTC.

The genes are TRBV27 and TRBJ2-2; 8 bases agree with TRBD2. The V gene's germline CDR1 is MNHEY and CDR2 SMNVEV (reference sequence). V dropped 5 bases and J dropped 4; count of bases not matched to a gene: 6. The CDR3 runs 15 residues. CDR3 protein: CASSGGTRITGELFF. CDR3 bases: TGTGCCAGCAGTGGAGGGACTAGAATCACCGGGGAGCTGTTTTTT.

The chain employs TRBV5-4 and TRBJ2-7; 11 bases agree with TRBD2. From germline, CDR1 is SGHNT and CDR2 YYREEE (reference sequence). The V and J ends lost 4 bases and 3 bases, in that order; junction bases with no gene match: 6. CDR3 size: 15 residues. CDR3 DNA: TGTGCCAGCAGCGCAGGGACTAGCGGCAACTACGAGCAGTACTTC. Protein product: CASSAGTSGNYEQYF.

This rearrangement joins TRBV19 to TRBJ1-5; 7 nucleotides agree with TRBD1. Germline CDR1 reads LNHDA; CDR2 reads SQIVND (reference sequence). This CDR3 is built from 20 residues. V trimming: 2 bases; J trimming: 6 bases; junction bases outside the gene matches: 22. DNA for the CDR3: TGTGCCAGTAGTATACTCGCGGGGAAATATTCACAGAGGGGGCGTCAGCCCCAGCATTTT. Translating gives CASSILAGKYSQRGRQPQHF.

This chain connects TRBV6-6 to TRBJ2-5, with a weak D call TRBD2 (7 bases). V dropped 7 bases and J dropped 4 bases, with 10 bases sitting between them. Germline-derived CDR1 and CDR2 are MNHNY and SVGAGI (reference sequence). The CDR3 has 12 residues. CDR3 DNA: TGTGCCAGCAAAGGGGGGGGAGAGACCCAGTACTTC. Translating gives CASKGGGETQYF.

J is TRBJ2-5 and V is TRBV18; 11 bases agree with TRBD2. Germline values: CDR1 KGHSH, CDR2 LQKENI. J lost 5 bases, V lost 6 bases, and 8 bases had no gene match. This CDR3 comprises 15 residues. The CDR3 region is CASSDTSGSRETQYF. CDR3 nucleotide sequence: TGTGCCAGCTCCGACACTAGCGGGAGTCGGGAGACCCAGTACTTC.